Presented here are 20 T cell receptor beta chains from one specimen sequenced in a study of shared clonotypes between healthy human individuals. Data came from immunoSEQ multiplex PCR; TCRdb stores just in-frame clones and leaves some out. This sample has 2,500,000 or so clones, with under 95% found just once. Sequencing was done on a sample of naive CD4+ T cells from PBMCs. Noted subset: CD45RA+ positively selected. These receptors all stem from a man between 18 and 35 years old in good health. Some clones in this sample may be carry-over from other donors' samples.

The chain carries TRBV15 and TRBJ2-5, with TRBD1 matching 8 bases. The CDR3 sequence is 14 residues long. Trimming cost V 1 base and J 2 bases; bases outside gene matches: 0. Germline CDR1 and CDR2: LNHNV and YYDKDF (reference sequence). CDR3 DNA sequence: TGTGCCACCAGCAGAGGGGACAGGCAAGAGACCCAGTACTTC. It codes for CATSRGDRQETQYF.

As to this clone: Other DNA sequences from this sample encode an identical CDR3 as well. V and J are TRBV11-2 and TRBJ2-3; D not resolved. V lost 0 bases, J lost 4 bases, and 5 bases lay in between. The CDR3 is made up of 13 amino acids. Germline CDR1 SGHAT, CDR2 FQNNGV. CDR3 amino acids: CASSLDQSDTQYF. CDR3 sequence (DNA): TGTGCCAGCAGCTTAGATCAATCAGATACGCAGTATTTT.

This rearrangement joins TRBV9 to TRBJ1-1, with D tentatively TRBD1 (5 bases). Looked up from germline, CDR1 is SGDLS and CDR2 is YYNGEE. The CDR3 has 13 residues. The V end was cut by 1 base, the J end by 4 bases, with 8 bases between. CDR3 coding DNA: TGTGCCAGCAGCGTATGGGGGGGCACTGAAGCTTTCTTT. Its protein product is CASSVWGGTEAFF.

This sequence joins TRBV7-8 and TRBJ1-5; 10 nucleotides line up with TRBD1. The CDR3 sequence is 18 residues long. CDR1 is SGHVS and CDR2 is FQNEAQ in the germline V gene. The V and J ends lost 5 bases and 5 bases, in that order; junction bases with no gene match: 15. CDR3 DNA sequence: TGTGCCAGCAGCCCCCAGGGCGGGACAGGGGTAGGTGATCAGCCCCAGCATTTT. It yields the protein CASSPQGGTGVGDQPQHF.

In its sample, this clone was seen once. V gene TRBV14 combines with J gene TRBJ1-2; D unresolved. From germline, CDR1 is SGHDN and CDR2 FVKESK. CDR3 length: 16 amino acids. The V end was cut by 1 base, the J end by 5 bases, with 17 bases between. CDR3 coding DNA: TGTGCCAGCAGCCAAGGTCAAGTAGCCAGATATTATGGCTACACCTTC. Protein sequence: CASSQGQVARYYGYTF.

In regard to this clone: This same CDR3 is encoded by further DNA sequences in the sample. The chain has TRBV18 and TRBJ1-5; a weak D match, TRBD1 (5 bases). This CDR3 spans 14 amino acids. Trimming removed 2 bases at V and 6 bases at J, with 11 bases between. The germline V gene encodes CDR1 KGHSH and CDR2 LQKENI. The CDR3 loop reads CASSPGGGVQPQHF. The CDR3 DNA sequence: TGTGCCAGCTCACCAGGAGGAGGGGTTCAGCCCCAGCATTTT.

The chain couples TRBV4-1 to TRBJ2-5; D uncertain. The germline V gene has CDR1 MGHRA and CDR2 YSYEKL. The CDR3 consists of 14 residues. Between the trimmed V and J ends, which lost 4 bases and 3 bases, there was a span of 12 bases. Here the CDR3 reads CASSLSLSEETQYF. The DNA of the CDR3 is TGCGCCAGCAGCCTTAGCCTCTCAGAAGAGACCCAGTACTTC.

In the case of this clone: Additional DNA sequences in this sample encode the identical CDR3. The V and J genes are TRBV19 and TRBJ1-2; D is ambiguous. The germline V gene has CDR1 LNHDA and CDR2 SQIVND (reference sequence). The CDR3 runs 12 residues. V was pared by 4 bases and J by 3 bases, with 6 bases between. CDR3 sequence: CASSNRDYGYTF. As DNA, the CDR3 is TGTGCCAGTAGTAATCGGGACTATGGCTACACCTTC.

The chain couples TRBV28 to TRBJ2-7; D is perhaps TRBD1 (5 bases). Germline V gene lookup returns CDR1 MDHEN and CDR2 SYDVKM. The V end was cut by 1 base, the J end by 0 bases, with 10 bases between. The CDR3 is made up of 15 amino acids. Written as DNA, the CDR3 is TGTGCCAGCAGTTTATTGCAGGGAAGCTCCTACGAGCAGTACTTC. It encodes CASSLLQGSSYEQYF.

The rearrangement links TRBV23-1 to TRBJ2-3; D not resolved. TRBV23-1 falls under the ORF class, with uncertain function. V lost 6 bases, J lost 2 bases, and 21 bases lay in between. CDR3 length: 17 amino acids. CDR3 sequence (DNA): TGCGCCAGCAGCGACAATCCCGTGACGCCGTCCACAGATACGCAGTATTTT. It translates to CASSDNPVTPSTDTQYF.

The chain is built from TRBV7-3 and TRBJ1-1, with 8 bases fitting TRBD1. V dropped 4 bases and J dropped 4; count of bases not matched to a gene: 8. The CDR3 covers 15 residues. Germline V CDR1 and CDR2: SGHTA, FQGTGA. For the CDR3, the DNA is TGTGCCAGCAGCTCTCCGGACAGGGTGCCCACTGAAGCTTTCTTT. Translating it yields CASSSPDRVPTEAFF.

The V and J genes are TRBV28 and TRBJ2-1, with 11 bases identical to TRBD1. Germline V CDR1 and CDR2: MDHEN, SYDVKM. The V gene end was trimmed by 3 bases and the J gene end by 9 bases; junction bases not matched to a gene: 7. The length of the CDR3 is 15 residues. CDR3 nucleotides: TGTGCCAGCAGTTTGGGGGGACAGGGGGATGGTGAGCAGTTCTTC. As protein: CASSLGGQGDGEQFF.

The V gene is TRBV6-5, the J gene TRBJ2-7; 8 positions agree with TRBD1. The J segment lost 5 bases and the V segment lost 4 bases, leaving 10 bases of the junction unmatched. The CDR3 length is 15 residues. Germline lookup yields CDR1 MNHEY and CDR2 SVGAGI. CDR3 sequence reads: CASSSNRGFDDEQYF. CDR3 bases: TGTGCCAGCAGTTCCAACAGGGGGTTCGACGACGAGCAGTACTTC.

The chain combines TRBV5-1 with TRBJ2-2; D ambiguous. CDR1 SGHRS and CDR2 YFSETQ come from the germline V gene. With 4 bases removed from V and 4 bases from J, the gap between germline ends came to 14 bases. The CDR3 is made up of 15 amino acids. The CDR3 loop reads CASSPVGGATGELFF. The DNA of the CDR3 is TGCGCCAGCAGCCCCGTAGGTGGAGCCACCGGGGAGCTGTTTTTT.

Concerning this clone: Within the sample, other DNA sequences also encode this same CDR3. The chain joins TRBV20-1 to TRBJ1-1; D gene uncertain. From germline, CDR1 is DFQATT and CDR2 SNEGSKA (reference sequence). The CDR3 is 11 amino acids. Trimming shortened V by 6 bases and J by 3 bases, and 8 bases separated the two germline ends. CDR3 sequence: CSANRDTEAFF. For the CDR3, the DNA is TGCAGTGCGAACAGAGACACTGAAGCTTTCTTT.

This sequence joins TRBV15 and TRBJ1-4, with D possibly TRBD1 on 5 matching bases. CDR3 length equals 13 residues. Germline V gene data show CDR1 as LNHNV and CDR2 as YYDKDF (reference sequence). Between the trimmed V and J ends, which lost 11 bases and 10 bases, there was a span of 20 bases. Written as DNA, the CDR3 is TGTGCCGCCGGGGGATCCTTAGAGGGAAAACTGTTTTTT. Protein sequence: CAAGGSLEGKLFF.

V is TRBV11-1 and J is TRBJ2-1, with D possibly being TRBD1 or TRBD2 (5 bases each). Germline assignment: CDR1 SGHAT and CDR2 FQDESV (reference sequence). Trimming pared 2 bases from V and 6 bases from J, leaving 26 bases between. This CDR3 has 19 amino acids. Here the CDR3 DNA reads TGTGCCAGCAGCTTATTGGGACGGATGTCGTTCGGGGTCAGCAATGAGCAGTTCTTC. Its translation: CASSLLGRMSFGVSNEQFF. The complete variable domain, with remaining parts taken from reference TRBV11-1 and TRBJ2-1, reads EAEVAQSPRYKITEKSQAVAFWCDPISGHATLYWYRQILGQGPELLVQFQDESVVDDSQLPKDRFSAERLKGVDSTLKIQPAELGDSAMYLCASSLLGRMSFGVSNEQFFGPGTRLTVL.

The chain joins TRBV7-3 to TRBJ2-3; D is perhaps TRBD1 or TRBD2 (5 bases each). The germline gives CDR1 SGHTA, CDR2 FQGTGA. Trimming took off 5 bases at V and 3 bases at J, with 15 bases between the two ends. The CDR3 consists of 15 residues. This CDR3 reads CASSDWGSGTDTQYF. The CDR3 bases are TGTGCCAGCAGCGACTGGGGGTCGGGGACAGATACGCAGTATTTT.

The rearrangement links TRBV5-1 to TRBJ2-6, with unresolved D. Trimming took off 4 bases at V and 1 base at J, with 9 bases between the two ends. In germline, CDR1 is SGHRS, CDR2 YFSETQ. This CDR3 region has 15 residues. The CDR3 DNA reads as TGCGCCAGCAGCCGAATCCCATCTGGGGCCAACGTCCTGACTTTC. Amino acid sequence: CASSRIPSGANVLTF.

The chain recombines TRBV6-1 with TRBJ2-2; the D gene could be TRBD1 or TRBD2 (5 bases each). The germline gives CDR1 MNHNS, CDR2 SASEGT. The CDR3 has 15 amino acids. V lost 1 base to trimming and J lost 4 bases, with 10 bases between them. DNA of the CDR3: TGTGCCAGCAGTGAAGGTGGGACCGGCACCGGGGAGCTGTTTTTT. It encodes CASSEGGTGTGELFF.